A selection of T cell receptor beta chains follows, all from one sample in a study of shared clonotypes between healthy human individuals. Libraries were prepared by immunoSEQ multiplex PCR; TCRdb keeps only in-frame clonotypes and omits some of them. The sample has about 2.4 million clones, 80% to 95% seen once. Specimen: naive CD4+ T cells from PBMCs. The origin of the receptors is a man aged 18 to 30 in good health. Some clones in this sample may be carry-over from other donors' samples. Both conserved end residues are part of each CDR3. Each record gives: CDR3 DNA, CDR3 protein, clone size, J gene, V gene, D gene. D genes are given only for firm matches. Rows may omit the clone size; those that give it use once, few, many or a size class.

DNA: TGTGCCAGCAGCGGCACCGGACTAGCGCGGGCCTACAATGAGCAGTTCTTC
CDR3: CASSGTGLARAYNEQFF
size: -
J: TRBJ2-1
V: TRBV9
D: TRBD2

DNA: TGCGCCAGCAGCTGGGGAAAAGAGACCCAGTACTTC
CDR3: CASSWGKETQYF
size: -
J: TRBJ2-5
V: TRBV5-1
D: -

DNA: TGTGCCAGCAGCTTACAACAGGGGCAACTTACCAACATTCAGTACTTC
CDR3: CASSLQQGQLTNIQYF
size: -
J: TRBJ2-4
V: TRBV7-2
D: TRBD1

DNA: TGTGCCAGCAGCCCCGCCTACGAGCAGTACTTC
CDR3: CASSPAYEQYF
size: -
J: TRBJ2-7
V: TRBV21-1
D: -

DNA: TGTGCCAGCTCAGTCGGGGGCCTCTACGAGCAGTACTTC
CDR3: CASSVGGLYEQYF
size: -
J: TRBJ2-7
V: TRBV7-9
D: -

DNA: TGTGCCAGCAGCCGGGGGCCAGGGGGGATTTCAGGCACAGATACGCAGTATTTT
CDR3: CASSRGPGGISGTDTQYF
size: once
J: TRBJ2-3
V: TRBV7-7
D: -

DNA: TGTGCCAGCAGCTTGCCGTCTAGCACAGATACGCAGTATTTT
CDR3: CASSLPSSTDTQYF
size: -
J: TRBJ2-3
V: TRBV5-5
D: -

DNA: TGTGCCACCAGCAGGATGGACTCTGGGGCCAACGTCCTGACTTTC
CDR3: CATSRMDSGANVLTF
size: -
J: TRBJ2-6
V: TRBV15
D: -

DNA: TGTGCCAGCTCCGCAGGGCGGTATCCCTACGAGCAGTACTTC
CDR3: CASSAGRYPYEQYF
size: -
J: TRBJ2-7
V: TRBV18
D: -

DNA: TGTGCCAGCAGTCTCCGGGACAGGGGAAAATCTAACTATGGCTACACCTTC
CDR3: CASSLRDRGKSNYGYTF
size: -
J: TRBJ1-2
V: TRBV27
D: TRBD1

DNA: TGCGCCAGCAGCCATCCGGGCTATGGCTACACCTTC
CDR3: CASSHPGYGYTF
size: -
J: TRBJ1-2
V: TRBV4-3
D: -

DNA: TGTGCCAGCAGCTTAATTGGAAAGGAGCCCCAGCATTTT
CDR3: CASSLIGKEPQHF
size: few
J: TRBJ1-5
V: TRBV7-9
D: -

DNA: TGCGCCAGCAGCCAAGACTATACGGGACAGGGGCGGAATGAGCAGTTCTTC
CDR3: CASSQDYTGQGRNEQFF
size: once
J: TRBJ2-1
V: TRBV4-3
D: TRBD1

DNA: TGTGCCAGCAGCCATTCCTTACTTGGGGGAGCGACAAGGCAGTACTTC
CDR3: CASSHSLLGGATRQYF
size: once
J: TRBJ2-7
V: TRBV5-4
D: -

DNA: TGCGCCAGCAGCTTGGAGCCGGGGAACACTGAAGCTTTCTTT
CDR3: CASSLEPGNTEAFF
size: -
J: TRBJ1-1
V: TRBV5-1
D: -

DNA: TGTGCCAGCAGTTTATATAGACAGGGTCTGAATGAGCAGTACTTC
CDR3: CASSLYRQGLNEQYF
size: -
J: TRBJ2-5
V: TRBV28
D: TRBD1

DNA: TGCGCCAGCAGCGGGGTGTTACTAGCGTCCATGGGCCCCGCCTACAATGAGCAGTTCTTC
CDR3: CASSGVLLASMGPAYNEQFF
size: -
J: TRBJ2-1
V: TRBV5-1
D: TRBD2

DNA: TGTGCCAGCAGCGGTTGGGACAGGGGGGACACCGGGGAGCTGTTTTTT
CDR3: CASSGWDRGDTGELFF
size: -
J: TRBJ2-2
V: TRBV5-4
D: TRBD1

DNA: TGTGCCAGCAGCCCCCGTCCCGGACGGGCCAACGTCCTGACTTTC
CDR3: CASSPRPGRANVLTF
size: -
J: TRBJ2-6
V: TRBV7-9
D: -

DNA: TGTGCCAGCACGCAGGGCGGCGAAGAGACCCAGTACTTC
CDR3: CASTQGGEETQYF
size: -
J: TRBJ2-5
V: TRBV28
D: -

DNA: TGTGCCAGCAGTCGGGCCAGCACCTACGAGCAGTACTTC
CDR3: CASSRASTYEQYF
size: -
J: TRBJ2-7
V: TRBV28
D: -

DNA: TGCGCCAGCAGCTTGGATTTTTTGAGCGGGAGGGCGGAAGAGACCCAGTACTTC
CDR3: CASSLDFLSGRAEETQYF
size: -
J: TRBJ2-5
V: TRBV5-1
D: TRBD2

DNA: TGTGCCAGCACGCGGGAGCGGCTACCCGGGGAGCTGTTTTTT
CDR3: CASTRERLPGELFF
size: -
J: TRBJ2-2
V: TRBV6-1
D: TRBD2

DNA: TGCGCCAGCAGCCAAAGGGATTCAGCGGGAGCTTACTACAATGAGCAGTTCTTC
CDR3: CASSQRDSAGAYYNEQFF
size: -
J: TRBJ2-1
V: TRBV4-1
D: TRBD2

DNA: TGCGCCAGCAGCTTTACCGGGACCCCCGGGACCCAGTACTTC
CDR3: CASSFTGTPGTQYF
size: once
J: TRBJ2-5
V: TRBV5-1
D: -

DNA: TGTGCCAGCACCTCCGGCTCAAACTATGGCTACACCTTC
CDR3: CASTSGSNYGYTF
size: -
J: TRBJ1-2
V: TRBV28
D: -

DNA: TGTGCCAGCAGCTTAAGGGACACTCGCACAGATACGCAGTATTTT
CDR3: CASSLRDTRTDTQYF
size: -
J: TRBJ2-3
V: TRBV7-2
D: -

DNA: TGTGCCAGCAGCTTAAGGGGGAGCTACGAGCAGTACTTC
CDR3: CASSLRGSYEQYF
size: -
J: TRBJ2-7
V: TRBV7-8
D: -

DNA: TGTGCCAGCAGTGCCAGACAGGGTCCCTACGAGCAGTACTTC
CDR3: CASSARQGPYEQYF
size: -
J: TRBJ2-7
V: TRBV2
D: TRBD1

DNA: TGCGCCAGCAGCTTGGGACTAGCGGACATTTACAATGAGCAGTTCTTC
CDR3: CASSLGLADIYNEQFF
size: -
J: TRBJ2-1
V: TRBV5-1
D: TRBD2

DNA: TGTGCCAGCAGTTACCCGACTAGCGGGGTGGGAGATACGCAGTATTTT
CDR3: CASSYPTSGVGDTQYF
size: -
J: TRBJ2-3
V: TRBV6-6
D: TRBD2

DNA: TGTGCCAGCAAGCCGGGACAGGGCAACTCTGGGGCCAACGTCCTGACTTTC
CDR3: CASKPGQGNSGANVLTF
size: once
J: TRBJ2-6
V: TRBV19
D: TRBD1

DNA: TGCAGCGTTACGACTAGCCGGGACAGGTACAATGAGCAGTTCTTC
CDR3: CSVTTSRDRYNEQFF
size: -
J: TRBJ2-1
V: TRBV29-1
D: -

DNA: TGCGCCAGCAGCCCCCGACCTATCCGGGACAGTACCTCTGGGGCCAACGTCCTGACTTTC
CDR3: CASSPRPIRDSTSGANVLTF
size: once
J: TRBJ2-6
V: TRBV5-1
D: TRBD1

DNA: TGTGCCAGCAGTCGGGGAGGATCCAACTATGGCTACACCTTC
CDR3: CASSRGGSNYGYTF
size: few
J: TRBJ1-2
V: TRBV7-3
D: -

DNA: TGTGCCAGCAAGCCAGGGCGGGACACTGAAGCTTTCTTT
CDR3: CASKPGRDTEAFF
size: few
J: TRBJ1-1
V: TRBV5-8
D: -

DNA: TGTGCCAGCAGCTTAAGCGGGGGTCAGCCCCAGCATTTT
CDR3: CASSLSGGQPQHF
size: -
J: TRBJ1-5
V: TRBV7-9
D: -

DNA: TGTGCCAGCAGTTTGGAACCCCTTGAGACCCAGTACTTC
CDR3: CASSLEPLETQYF
size: once
J: TRBJ2-5
V: TRBV27
D: -

DNA: TGCGCCAGCAGCCGACCAGGGGGGGCACGCGGCTACACCTTC
CDR3: CASSRPGGARGYTF
size: once
J: TRBJ1-2
V: TRBV5-1
D: TRBD1

DNA: TGTGCCAGCAGGCCAACAGGGTTCTCCTACGAGCAGTACTTC
CDR3: CASRPTGFSYEQYF
size: -
J: TRBJ2-7
V: TRBV28
D: -

DNA: TGTGCCAGCAGTTCCCCGGGAGCTGGGGCCAACGTCCTGACTTTC
CDR3: CASSSPGAGANVLTF
size: -
J: TRBJ2-6
V: TRBV27
D: -

DNA: TGTGCCAGCAGTGAAATAGCGACTTACAATGAGCAGTTCTTC
CDR3: CASSEIATYNEQFF
size: -
J: TRBJ2-1
V: TRBV2
D: -

DNA: TGTGCCAGCTCACCACAAGGGACGGACTCTAACTATGGCTACACCTTC
CDR3: CASSPQGTDSNYGYTF
size: -
J: TRBJ1-2
V: TRBV18
D: -

DNA: TGTGCCAGCAGTGGGCGAACTCAAGAGACCCAGTACTTC
CDR3: CASSGRTQETQYF
size: once
J: TRBJ2-5
V: TRBV2
D: -

DNA: TGTGCCAGCAATTGGAACACTGAAGCTTTCTTT
CDR3: CASNWNTEAFF
size: -
J: TRBJ1-1
V: TRBV28
D: -

DNA: TGTGCCAGCAGGAAGGACAGGGGGAGTACTGAAGCTTTCTTT
CDR3: CASRKDRGSTEAFF
size: -
J: TRBJ1-1
V: TRBV6-5
D: TRBD1

DNA: TGCGCCAGCAGCCTGGACCCTGGACTAGCGGGAGGAGGTGAGCAGTTCTTC
CDR3: CASSLDPGLAGGGEQFF
size: -
J: TRBJ2-1
V: TRBV5-1
D: TRBD2

DNA: TGCGCCAGCAGCCAAGTGGGACAGGGGGATGAAAAACTGTTTTTT
CDR3: CASSQVGQGDEKLFF
size: -
J: TRBJ1-4
V: TRBV4-1
D: TRBD1

DNA: TGTGCCAGCAGCTTAGAGACCCGGGAGACCCAGTACTTC
CDR3: CASSLETRETQYF
size: -
J: TRBJ2-5
V: TRBV11-3
D: -